A selection of T cell receptor beta chains follows, all from one sample in a study of control samples from healthy donors and cancer patients. Repertoires were generated with immunoSEQ multiplex PCR, while TCRdb's copy carries only in-frame clones and drops some. The sample has some 200,000 clones; roughly 93% are singletons. The sequencing sample was made of blood. The receptor source for this set is a man aged 18-30 years in good health. Each CDR3 is given without its conserved first and last residue.

ASSEAVANYGYT TRBV7-9
ASSPGQGQETQY TRBV18
ASSQRGLEQF TRBV3-1/TRBV3-2
ASSGRDRAYEQY TRBV5-4
ARSLGGAGGLDEQY TRBV5-4
ATERGDYVEQY TRBV15
ASSHLDRGPHTEAF TRBV3-1/TRBV3-2
SVLQGIYEQY TRBV29-1
ASSRTGGSYEQY TRBV5-1
ASSRNREANTGELF TRBV5-1
ASSGGESTDTQY TRBV5-1
ASRTPYSGEEKLF TRBV19
ASSLRSGPSDTQY TRBV5-1
ASRPRGTGELF TRBV7-3
AWSPGLAYEQY TRBV30
ASSRPGQGTEAF TRBV11-2
ASSLWGGGTNEKLF TRBV7-9
ASSDPTGRNNSPLH TRBV6-4
ASSLQGAVPSGNTIY TRBV28
ASSLLTGTENEQF TRBV5-1
AAKPGLEGNEKLF TRBV10-3
ASTRRGGIVDTQY TRBV5-8
ASSSLAGAPFYEQY TRBV7-2
AWSATKGPQH TRBV30
ASSSRLAGDHSTQY TRBV28
ASSLRANTEAF TRBV6-5
ASSQELFRGSRGKKLF TRBV4-2
ASSKSGLTGKNTGELF TRBV21-1
ASSLDPGSNTGELF TRBV11-2
AISRTGNSYEQY TRBV10-3
ASSPQSGSSTDTQY TRBV18
ASRRTLGYT TRBV2
ASSENQKETQY TRBV18
ASSHISGGKIWNEQF TRBV13
SVEQNSGNTIY TRBV29-1
ASSWTGAILNTEAF TRBV5-1
ASSQEGYGYT TRBV4-1
ASSLFLKVNTEAF TRBV5-4
ASSTGQFWSPLT TRBV19
ASSSRRSWTGTDTQY TRBV7-2
ASSPGTGHEKLF TRBV7-6
ASSSRGAGYEQY TRBV5-6
ASSYLAGGRTGELF TRBV6-5
ASSGNRGAF TRBV9
AWEGTGRTGELF TRBV30
ASSEDPIAGRYEQY TRBV6-1
ASSVSGLGNTIY TRBV9
ASSIGARKSTNEKLF TRBV19
ASSLAEGAYEQY TRBV7-8
ASTRDSKQETQY TRBV7-8
ASSLKVNIQY TRBV12-3/TRBV12-4
ASSLKALAGTRRGGELF TRBV6-6
ASGPNAGTMNTEAF TRBV12-5